The 25 T cell receptor beta chains below all came from one sample that was sequenced in a study of shared clonotypes between healthy human individuals. Method: immunoSEQ multiplex PCR; TCRdb's copy keeps in-frame clones and lacks some. This table holds roughly 1,000,000 clones, around three quarters found once. The sample was memory CD4+ T cells from PBMCs. Subset here: CD45RA-negative fraction. The receptors derive from a man between 18 and 35 years old in good health. Some clones in this sample may be carry-over from other donors' samples.

In its sample, this clone was seen a few times. The chain links TRBV4-1 to TRBJ1-4; tentatively, D is TRBD1 (5 bases). The CDR3 is 15 amino acids. The germline V gene has CDR1 MGHRA and CDR2 YSYEKL. Trimming shortened V by 3 bases and J by 8 bases, and 16 bases separated the two germline ends. The CDR3 DNA reads as TGCGCCAGCAGCCACTCGGACGGCCGGGGGGAAAAACTGTTTTTT. It yields the protein CASSHSDGRGEKLFF.

This chain uses TRBV5-4 with TRBJ2-5; 12 bases fit TRBD2. The ends lost 3 bases at V and 1 base at J; junction bases unmatched: 4. The CDR3 loop spans 16 amino acids. Germline-derived CDR1 and CDR2 are SGHNT and YYREEE (reference sequence). Here the CDR3 reads CASSSATSGSQETQYF. The CDR3, as DNA: TGTGCCAGCAGCTCAGCGACTAGCGGGAGCCAAGAGACCCAGTACTTC.

The chain carries TRBV11-3 and TRBJ2-5, with 9 bases fitting TRBD1. The better agreement between TRBJ2-7 and the DNA end casts doubt on the J call. The length of the CDR3 is 13 residues. CDR1 is SGHNT, CDR2 YENEEA, per germline. DNA for the CDR3: TGTGCCAGCAGCATTAACAGGGGGCACGAGCAGTACTTC. It yields the protein CASSINRGHEQYF.

CDR3 region: CASSAPGSQPQHF. Here the CDR3 DNA reads TGTGCCAGCAGCGCTCCCGGGTCCCAGCCCCAGCATTTT. This chain links TRBV7-2 with TRBJ1-5; D unresolved. Germline loops: CDR1 SGHTA, CDR2 FQGNSA. The V and J ends lost 5 bases and 7 bases respectively, with 12 bases between them. This CDR3 comprises 13 residues.

J is TRBJ2-2 and V is TRBV5-1; TRBD1 is a possible D gene (6 bases). V was trimmed by 6 bases and J by 1 base, leaving 16 bases between them. CDR3 length: 16 residues. CDR1 is SGHRS and CDR2 is YFSETQ in the germline V gene. For the CDR3, the DNA is TGCGCCAGCAAAGAGGACAGTTCCTTGAACACCGGGGAGCTGTTTTTT. Translation: CASKEDSSLNTGELFF.

The chain uses TRBV28 and TRBJ2-5; D may match TRBD1 or TRBD2 (5 bases each). V lost 7 bases and J 4 bases, leaving 19 bases between the germline ends. The CDR3 has 15 amino acids. Germline V gene lookup returns CDR1 MDHEN and CDR2 SYDVKM. The chain's CDR3 is CASIPQGFAGETQYF. The CDR3 DNA sequence: TGTGCCAGCATCCCCCAGGGCTTTGCGGGAGAGACCCAGTACTTC.

This clone showed up just a few times. The J gene is TRBJ1-2, the V gene TRBV5-4; TRBD1 might be the D (5 bases). The CDR3 extends over 16 amino acids. Germline V lookup: CDR1 SGHNT, CDR2 YYREEE (reference sequence). Deletions cut 4 bases from V and 2 bases from J, with 18 bases between. The CDR3 here is CASSPDNGLLNYGYTF. The CDR3 DNA reads as TGTGCCAGCAGCCCGGACAATGGGTTATTGAACTATGGCTACACCTTC.

The gene calls are TRBV18 and TRBJ1-3; perhaps TRBD1 as D (5 bases). This CDR3 region has 14 residues. V dropped 2 bases and J dropped 4 bases, with 9 bases sitting between them. The V gene's germline CDR1 is KGHSH and CDR2 LQKENI. CDR3 residues: CASSPGGVGNTIYF. CDR3 DNA sequence: TGTGCCAGCTCACCAGGAGGGGTCGGAAACACCATATATTTT.

This clone was observed a handful of times. V is TRBV7-6 and J is TRBJ2-1, with TRBD2 identical over 11 bases. Trimming at V came to 5 bases and at J to 9 bases, leaving 12 bases not matched to a gene. The CDR3 has 16 residues. Germline assignment: CDR1 SGHVS and CDR2 FNYEAQ. CDR3 amino acids: CASSPTSGASRGEQFF. The CDR3 DNA reads as TGTGCCAGCAGCCCGACTAGCGGGGCCTCCCGCGGTGAGCAGTTCTTC.

V gene TRBV7-9 combines with J gene TRBJ2-3, with 8 bases identical to TRBD1. This CDR3 contains 18 residues. Germline V gives CDR1 SEHNR, CDR2 FQNEAQ (reference sequence). J gave up 0 bases and V 1 base, and 9 bases lay outside the gene matches. CDR3 DNA: TGTGCCAGCAGCTTAGAAGGGGACAGGCTCGCTAGCACAGATACGCAGTATTTT. Protein sequence: CASSLEGDRLASTDTQYF.

The V call is TRBV14, the J call TRBJ2-7; D possibly uses TRBD1 or TRBD2 (6 bases each). The CDR3 covers 16 residues. Germline values: CDR1 SGHDN, CDR2 FVKESK. The V and J ends lost 0 bases and 3 bases respectively, with 15 bases between them. This CDR3 reads CASSQEVRGPFYEQYF. The DNA for the CDR3 is TGTGCCAGCAGCCAAGAGGTCCGGGGGCCGTTCTACGAGCAGTACTTC.

This chain links TRBV6-5 with TRBJ2-7; TRBD1 matches at 7 bases. CDR3 length: 15 residues. With V trimmed by 5 bases and J by 2 bases, 9 bases remained unmatched. Germline lookup yields CDR1 MNHEY and CDR2 SVGAGI. DNA for the CDR3: TGTGCCAGCAGTCCCCGACAGGGTGGCCCCTACGAGCAGTACTTC. This translates into CASSPRQGGPYEQYF.

This chain joins TRBV19 and TRBJ1-2, with TRBD1 as a possible D gene (6 bases). The CDR3 is made up of 16 amino acids. V dropped 6 bases and J dropped 2 bases, with 19 bases sitting between them. The V gene's germline CDR1 is LNHDA and CDR2 SQIVND (reference sequence). CDR3 amino acids: CASRGSGAPRNYGYTF. DNA of the CDR3: TGTGCCAGTAGGGGTTCGGGGGCCCCCAGGAACTATGGCTACACCTTC.

This chain connects TRBV6-1 to TRBJ1-1; possible D gene TRBD1, 5 bases. This CDR3 has 12 amino acids. Trimming left V 8 bases short and J 1 base short, with 8 bases between. From germline, CDR1 is MNHNS and CDR2 SASEGT. As DNA, the CDR3 is TGTGCCAGCCGGGGGGGGAACACTGAAGCTTTCTTT. It is translated as CASRGGNTEAFF.

The rearrangement links TRBV6-5 to TRBJ2-5; 8 bases are shared with TRBD2. Germline V gene sequence: CDR1 MNHEY, CDR2 SVGAGI. V shed 7 bases and J 5 bases; nucleotides not matched to a gene: 9. The CDR3 is 14 amino acids. The DNA of the CDR3 is TGTGCCAGCACCGCCCCGAGCGGGAGTGAGACCCAGTACTTC. Encoded protein: CASTAPSGSETQYF.

This chain uses TRBV28 with TRBJ2-5, with 7 bases lining up with TRBD2. The germline V gene encodes CDR1 MDHEN and CDR2 SYDVKM. There are 15 residues in the CDR3. With V trimmed by 8 bases and J by 3 bases, 12 bases remained unmatched. The CDR3 loop reads CASFTERLAKETQYF. The CDR3 coding sequence is TGTGCCAGCTTCACGGAAAGACTAGCAAAAGAGACCCAGTACTTC.

The gene calls are TRBV6-1 and TRBJ2-4, with D perhaps assigned TRBD1 or TRBD2 (5 bases each). Germline assignment: CDR1 MNHNS and CDR2 SASEGT. There are 20 residues in the CDR3. V was pared by 0 bases and J by 1 base, with 22 bases between. The CDR3 sequence is CASSEAVGGPSYLAKNIQYF. The CDR3 DNA sequence: TGTGCCAGCAGTGAAGCCGTTGGGGGACCCTCCTATCTGGCCAAAAACATTCAGTACTTC.

The rearrangement joins TRBV2 to TRBJ1-1; D is ambiguous. Trimming cost V 6 bases and J 5 bases, with 13 bases left between them. This CDR3 has 13 amino acids. CDR1 and CDR2 (germline): SNHLY, FYNNEI. The CDR3 loop is CASRLEDRTEAFF. The DNA of the CDR3 is TGTGCCAGCAGACTTGAGGATAGGACTGAAGCTTTCTTT.

This chain joins TRBV27 and TRBJ2-7; 12 bases match TRBD2. The CDR3 runs to 16 residues. From germline, CDR1 is MNHEY and CDR2 SMNVEV (reference sequence). V was clipped by 4 bases and J by 5 bases; unmatched bases: 9. CDR3 DNA sequence: TGTGCCAGCAGTTCCCCGACTAGCGGGAGTTCCCACGAGCAGTACTTC. Translating it yields CASSSPTSGSSHEQYF.

CDR3 region: CASSGDSGRGGEQYF. In nucleotides, the CDR3 is TGTGCCAGCAGTGGGGACTCGGGGAGGGGAGGCGAGCAGTACTTC. The chain is built from TRBV6-1 and TRBJ2-7, with 7 nucleotides matching TRBD2. V shed 4 bases, J shed 6 bases, and the junction held 12 bases outside the gene matches. The germline V gene has CDR1 MNHNS and CDR2 SASEGT. CDR3 length: 15 amino acids.

The rearrangement joins TRBV5-1 to TRBJ2-1, with 10 bases aligning to TRBD1. The length of the CDR3 is 16 residues. Unmatched junction bases numbered 8, after V lost 1 base and J lost 7 bases. Germline CDR1 SGHRS, CDR2 YFSETQ. DNA of the CDR3: TGCGCCAGCAGCTTGCGTCCCGGGACAGGGGCTAATGAGCAGTTCTTC. Its protein product is CASSLRPGTGANEQFF.

The CDR3 region is CSATKSYEQYF. Here the CDR3 DNA reads TGCAGTGCCACCAAGTCTTACGAGCAGTACTTC. The rearrangement uses TRBV20-1 and TRBJ2-7; D unresolved. The CDR3 sequence is 11 residues long. Per germline, CDR1 DFQATT and CDR2 SNEGSKA (reference sequence). The ends were cut back, 6 bases at V and 4 bases at J, with 10 bases in the middle.

V is TRBV16 and J is TRBJ2-6; a possible D gene is TRBD2 (6 bases). Between the trimmed V and J ends, which lost 4 bases and 1 base, there was a span of 20 bases. The germline CDR1 and CDR2 sequences are KGHSY and FQNENV. The CDR3 runs 19 residues. CDR3 DNA: TGTGCCAGCAGCCGGGGACTGCCCCGACGTGATTCTGGGGCCAACGTCCTGACTTTC. It encodes CASSRGLPRRDSGANVLTF.

The chain recombines TRBV29-1 with TRBJ2-7; D is possibly TRBD2 (5 bases). The J call may be faulty, since TRBJ2-5 better matches the DNA end. The CDR3 contains 12 residues. Germline CDR1 reads SQVTM; CDR2 reads ANQGSEA. CDR3 bases: TGCAGCGTAGGAGGACTTCAAGAGACCCAGTACTTC. It translates to CSVGGLQETQYF.

The V and J genes are TRBV4-1 and TRBJ1-3; D remains ambiguous. Germline V gives CDR1 MGHRA, CDR2 YSYEKL. V was pared by 4 bases and J by 3 bases, with 7 bases between. CDR3 length equals 13 residues. The CDR3 protein is CASSLHVGNTIYF. In DNA, the CDR3 is TGCGCCAGCAGCCTCCATGTTGGAAACACCATATATTTT.